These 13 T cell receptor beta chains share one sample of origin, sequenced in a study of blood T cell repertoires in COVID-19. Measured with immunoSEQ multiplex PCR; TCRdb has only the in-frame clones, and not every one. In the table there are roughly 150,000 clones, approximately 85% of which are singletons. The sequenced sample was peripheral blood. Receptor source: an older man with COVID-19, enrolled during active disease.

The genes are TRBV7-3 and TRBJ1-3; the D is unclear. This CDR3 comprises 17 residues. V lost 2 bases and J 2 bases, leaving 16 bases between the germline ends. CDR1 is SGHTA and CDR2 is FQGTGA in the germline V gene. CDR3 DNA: TGTGCCAGCAGCTTATACCCAGCAGGCCGTGCTGGAAACACCATATATTTT. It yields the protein CASSLYPAGRAGNTIYF.

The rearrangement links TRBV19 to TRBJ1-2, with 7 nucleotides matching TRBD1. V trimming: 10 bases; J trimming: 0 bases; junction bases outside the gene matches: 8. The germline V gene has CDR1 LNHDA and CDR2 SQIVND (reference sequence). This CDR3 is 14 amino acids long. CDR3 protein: CATSSGGSNYGYTF. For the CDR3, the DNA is TGTGCCACCTCCTCAGGGGGGTCTAACTATGGCTACACCTTC.

DNA for the CDR3: TGTGCCAGCAGTTATAGCGGGGTCTTGAACGGGGAGCTGTTTTTT. It encodes CASSYSGVLNGELFF. The rearrangement links TRBV2 to TRBJ2-2, with 8 bases lining up with TRBD2. J lost 7 bases, V lost 5 bases, and 9 bases had no gene match. The CDR3 is made up of 15 amino acids. Germline CDR1 and CDR2: SNHLY and FYNNEI.

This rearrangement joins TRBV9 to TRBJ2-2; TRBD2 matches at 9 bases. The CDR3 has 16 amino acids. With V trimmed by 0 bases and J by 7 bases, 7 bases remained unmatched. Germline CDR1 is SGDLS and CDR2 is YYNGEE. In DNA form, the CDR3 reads TGTGCCAGCAGCGTAGCGGCGGGGGGGCATGGCGGGGAGCTGTTTTTT. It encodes CASSVAAGGHGGELFF.

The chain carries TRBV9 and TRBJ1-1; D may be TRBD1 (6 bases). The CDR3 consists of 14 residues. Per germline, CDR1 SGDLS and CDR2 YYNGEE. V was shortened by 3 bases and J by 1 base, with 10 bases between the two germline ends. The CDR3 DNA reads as TGTGCCAGCAGCGCAGACAGGAAGAACACTGAAGCTTTCTTT. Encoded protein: CASSADRKNTEAFF. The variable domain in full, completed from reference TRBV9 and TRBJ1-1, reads DSGVTQTPKHLITATGQRVTLRCSPRSGDLSVYWYQQSLDQGLQFLIQYYNGEERAKGNILERFSAQQFPDLHSELNLSSLELGDSALYFCASSADRKNTEAFFGQGTRLTVV.

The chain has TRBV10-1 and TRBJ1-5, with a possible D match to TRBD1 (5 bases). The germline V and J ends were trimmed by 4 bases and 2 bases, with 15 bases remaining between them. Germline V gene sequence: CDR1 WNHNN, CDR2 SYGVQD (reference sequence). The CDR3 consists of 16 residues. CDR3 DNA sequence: TGCGCCAGCAGTGTCTCGAGGAGGGGTCGCAATCAGCCCCAGCATTTT. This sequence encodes CASSVSRRGRNQPQHF.

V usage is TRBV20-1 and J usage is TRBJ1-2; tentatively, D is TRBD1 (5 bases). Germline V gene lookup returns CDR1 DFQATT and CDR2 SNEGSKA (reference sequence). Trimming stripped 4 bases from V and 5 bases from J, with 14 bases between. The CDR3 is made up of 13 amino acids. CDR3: CSAIEPGVYGYTF. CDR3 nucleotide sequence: TGCAGTGCTATTGAGCCGGGGGTGTATGGCTACACCTTC.

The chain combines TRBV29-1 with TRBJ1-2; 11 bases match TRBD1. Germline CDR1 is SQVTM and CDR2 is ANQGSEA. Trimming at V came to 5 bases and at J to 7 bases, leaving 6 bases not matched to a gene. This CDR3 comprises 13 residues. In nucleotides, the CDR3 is TGCAGCGTTACAGGACAGGGGGCGGCTGGCTACACCTTC. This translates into CSVTGQGAAGYTF.

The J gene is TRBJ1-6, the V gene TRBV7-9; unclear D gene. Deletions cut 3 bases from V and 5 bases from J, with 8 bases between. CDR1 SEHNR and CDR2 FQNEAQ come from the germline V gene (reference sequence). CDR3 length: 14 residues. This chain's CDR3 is CASSFIPDNSPLHF. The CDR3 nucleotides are TGTGCCAGCAGCTTCATACCGGATAATTCACCCCTCCACTTT.

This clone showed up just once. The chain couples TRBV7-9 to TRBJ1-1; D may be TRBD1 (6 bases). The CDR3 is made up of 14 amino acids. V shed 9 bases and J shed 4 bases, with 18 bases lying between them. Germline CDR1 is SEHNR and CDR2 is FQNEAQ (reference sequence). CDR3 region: CASGLQGFGTEAFF. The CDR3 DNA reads TGTGCCAGTGGCCTGCAGGGGTTTGGCACTGAAGCTTTCTTT.

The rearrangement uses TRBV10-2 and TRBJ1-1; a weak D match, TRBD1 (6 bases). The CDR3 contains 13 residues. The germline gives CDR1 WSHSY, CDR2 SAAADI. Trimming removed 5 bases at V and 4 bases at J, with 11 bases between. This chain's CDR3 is CASSHRDLTEAFF. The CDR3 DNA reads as TGCGCCAGCAGTCACAGGGATCTCACTGAAGCTTTCTTT.

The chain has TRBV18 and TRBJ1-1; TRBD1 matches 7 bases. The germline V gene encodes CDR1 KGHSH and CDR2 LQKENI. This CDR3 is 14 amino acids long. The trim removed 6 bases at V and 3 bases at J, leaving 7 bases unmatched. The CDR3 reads CASSRQGRDTEAFF. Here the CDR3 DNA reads TGTGCCAGCTCCCGACAGGGAAGGGACACTGAAGCTTTCTTT. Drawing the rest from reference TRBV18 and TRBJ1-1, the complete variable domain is NAGVMQNPRHLVRRRGQEARLRCSPMKGHSHVYWYRQLPEEGLKFMVYLQKENIIDESGMPKERFSAEFPKEGPSILRIQQVVRGDSAAYFCASSRQGRDTEAFFGQGTRLTVV.

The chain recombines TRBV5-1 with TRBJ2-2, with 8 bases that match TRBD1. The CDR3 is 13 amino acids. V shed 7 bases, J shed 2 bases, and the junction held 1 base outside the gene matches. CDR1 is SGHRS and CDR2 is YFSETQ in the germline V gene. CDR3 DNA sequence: TGCGCCAGCGGGACAGGCAACACCGGGGAGCTGTTTTTT. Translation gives CASGTGNTGELFF.